Ten or more counts support the clone carrying this T cell receptor beta chain. Its antigen is undetermined. The source of the sample is a study of T cell repertoires in cytomegalovirus infection. Across the study: From public TCR beta signatures came an indication of both CMV infection and matching HLA type.

The V segment lost 6 bases and the J segment 4 bases; nucleotides outside the gene matches: 6. The CDR3 spans 14 residues. Germline loops: CDR1 MNHNY, CDR2 SVGAGI (reference sequence). TCRdb re-derived calls from the reads in MiXCR, one entry per CDR3 protein. The table records 700,000 to 850,000 distinct CDR3 sequences, 32% of them present only once. The TCR originated in a human donor in good health (CMV status not recorded). Some clones in this sample may be carry-over from other donors' samples. The sample was cultured CD8+ T cells from PBMCs, taken from culture after CMV antigen stimulation. The rearrangement joins TRBV6-6 to TRBJ2-3; TRBD1 agrees at 8 bases. In nucleotides, the CDR3 is TGTGCCAGCAGAGTAGACAGGGGACCAGATACGCAGTATTTT. It yields the protein CASRVDRGPDTQYF.